This TCR beta chain was identified during a study of blood T cell repertoires in COVID-19. About the study: Material from acute and convalescent COVID-19 was sourced from the United States, Italy and Spain. PBMCs, B-cell-depleted T cells, or T cells were the source of the cDNA or gDNA that made up the material.

Assay used: immunoSEQ multiplex PCR; TCRdb lists only in-frame clones, some missing. The repertoire has 200,000 to 250,000 clones, around 86% of them found once; the top ten carry over 2.5%. After removal of 3 bases from V and 3 bases from J, the junction contained 7 bases not matched to a gene. Germline V gives CDR1 SGHNT, CDR2 YYREEE (reference sequence). The CDR3 has 15 amino acids. The TCR was taken from a man aged 55 to 70 with acute or convalescent COVID-19. Sample: peripheral blood. The chain is built from TRBV5-4 and TRBJ2-5; 8 positions match TRBD1. The CDR3 sequence is CASSSRTGREETQYF. The CDR3 coding sequence is TGTGCCAGCAGCTCCAGGACAGGGCGAGAAGAGACCCAGTACTTC.